This entry concerns a single T cell receptor beta chain. No antigen is known for it. This sample is drawn from a study of monozygotic twins with inflammatory bowel disease. Study-level findings and limits: Lower sharing of clonotypes with other individuals was seen in IBD patients than in healthy twins. This was most marked in patients showing signs of disease activity. Differing T cell subtypes remained indistinguishable.

Per the germline V gene, CDR1 is SGHAT and CDR2 is FQNNGV. The CDR3 is 18 residues long. TCR libraries were prepared from 3,500 to 4,000 ng total RNA each. TCRdb reworked the 5' RACE reads into one entry per CDR3 protein, no DNA. The sample totals 300,000 to 400,000 distinct CDR3 sequences. The J gene is TRBJ2-2, the V gene TRBV11-2; the TCRdb call, TRBD1, lacks DNA for checking. The sample comprised blood. This TCR was recovered from a human donor with ulcerative colitis or Crohn's disease, or a healthy co-twin of an affected twin (not recorded which). The CDR3 loop is CASSLILAGAENTGELFF.